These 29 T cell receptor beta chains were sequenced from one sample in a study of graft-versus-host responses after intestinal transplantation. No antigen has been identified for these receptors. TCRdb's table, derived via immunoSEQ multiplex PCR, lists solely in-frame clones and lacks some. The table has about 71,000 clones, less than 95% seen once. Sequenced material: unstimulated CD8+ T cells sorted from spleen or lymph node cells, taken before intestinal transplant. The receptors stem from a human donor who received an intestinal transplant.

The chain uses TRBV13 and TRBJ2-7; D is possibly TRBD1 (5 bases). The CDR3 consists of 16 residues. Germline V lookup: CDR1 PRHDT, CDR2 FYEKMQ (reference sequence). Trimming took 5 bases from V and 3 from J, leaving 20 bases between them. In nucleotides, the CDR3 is TGTGCCAGCAGCGCACCATCAAGTGAAGGGGTCTACGAGCAGTACTTC. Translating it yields CASSAPSSEGVYEQYF.

CDR3: CASSRGGISTDTQYF. CDR3 nucleotides: TGTGCCAGCAGCCGCGGGGGGATATCCACAGATACGCAGTATTTT. This chain links TRBV7-3 with TRBJ2-3; 8 positions agree with TRBD2. Per the germline V gene, CDR1 is SGHTA and CDR2 is FQGTGA. The trim removed 5 bases at V and 2 bases at J, leaving 6 bases unmatched. The CDR3 is made up of 15 amino acids. The whole variable domain, remainder taken from reference TRBV7-3 and TRBJ2-3, is GAGVSQTPSNKVTEKGKYVELRCDPISGHTALYWYRQSLGQGPEFLIYFQGTGAADDSGLPNDRFFAVRPEGSVSTLKIQRTERGDSAVYLCASSRGGISTDTQYFGPGTRLTVL.

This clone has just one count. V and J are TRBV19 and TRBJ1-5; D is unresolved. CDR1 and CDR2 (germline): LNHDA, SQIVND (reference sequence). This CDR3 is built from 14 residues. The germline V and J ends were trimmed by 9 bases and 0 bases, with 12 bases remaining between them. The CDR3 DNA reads TGTGCCAGCCTCGAACAGAGTAGCAATCAGCCCCAGCATTTT. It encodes CASLEQSSNQPQHF.

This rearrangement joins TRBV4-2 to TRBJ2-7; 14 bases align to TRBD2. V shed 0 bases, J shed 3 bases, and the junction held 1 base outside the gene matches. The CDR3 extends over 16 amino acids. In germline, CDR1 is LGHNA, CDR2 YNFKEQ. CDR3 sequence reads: CASSQDGTSGGYEQYF. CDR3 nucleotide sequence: TGTGCCAGCAGCCAAGATGGGACTAGCGGGGGCTACGAGCAGTACTTC.

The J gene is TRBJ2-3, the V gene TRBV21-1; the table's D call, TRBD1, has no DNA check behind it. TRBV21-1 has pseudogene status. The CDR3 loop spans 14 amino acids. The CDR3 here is CASSNYRVSDTQYF. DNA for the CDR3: TGTGCCAGCAGCAACTACAGGGTATCGGATACGCAGTATTTT.

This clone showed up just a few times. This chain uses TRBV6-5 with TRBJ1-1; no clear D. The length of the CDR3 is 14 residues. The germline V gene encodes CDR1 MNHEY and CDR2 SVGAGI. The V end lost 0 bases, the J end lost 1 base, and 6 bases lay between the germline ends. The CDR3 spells CASSYSDSNTEAFF. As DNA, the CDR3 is TGTGCCAGCAGTTACTCGGACTCGAACACTGAAGCTTTCTTT.

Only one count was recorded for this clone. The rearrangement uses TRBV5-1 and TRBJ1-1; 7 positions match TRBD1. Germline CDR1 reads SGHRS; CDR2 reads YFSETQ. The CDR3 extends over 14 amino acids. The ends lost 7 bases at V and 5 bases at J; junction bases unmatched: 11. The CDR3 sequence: CASQVEGGMTEAFF. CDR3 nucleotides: TGCGCCAGCCAGGTGGAAGGGGGCATGACTGAAGCTTTCTTT.

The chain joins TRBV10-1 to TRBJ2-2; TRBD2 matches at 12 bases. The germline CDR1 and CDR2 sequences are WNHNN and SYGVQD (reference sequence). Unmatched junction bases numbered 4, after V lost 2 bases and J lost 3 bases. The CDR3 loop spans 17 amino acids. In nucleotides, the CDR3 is TGCGCCAGCAGTGAGCTAGCGGGGGGGCCTGACACCGGGGAGCTGTTTTTT. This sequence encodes CASSELAGGPDTGELFF.

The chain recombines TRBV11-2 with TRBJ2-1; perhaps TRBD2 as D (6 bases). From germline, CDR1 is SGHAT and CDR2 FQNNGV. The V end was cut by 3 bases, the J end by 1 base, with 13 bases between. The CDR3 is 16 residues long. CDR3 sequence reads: CASSFAFGGSYNEQFF. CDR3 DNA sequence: TGTGCCAGCAGCTTCGCGTTCGGGGGATCCTACAATGAGCAGTTCTTC.

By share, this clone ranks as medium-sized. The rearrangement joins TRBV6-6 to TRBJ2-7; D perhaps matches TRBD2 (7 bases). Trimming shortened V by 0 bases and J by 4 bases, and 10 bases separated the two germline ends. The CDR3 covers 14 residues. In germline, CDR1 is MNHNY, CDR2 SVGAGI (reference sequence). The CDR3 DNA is TGTGCCAGCAGTTACTCCGGGGGGCTGTACGAGCAGTACTTC. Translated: CASSYSGGLYEQYF.

The CDR3 nucleotides are TGTGCCAGCAGTTTATCGTATGGGCAGGGCTATGGCTACACCTTC. This codes for CASSLSYGQGYGYTF. V is TRBV27 and J is TRBJ1-2; the D gene is possibly TRBD1 (5 bases). Germline V gene data show CDR1 as MNHEY and CDR2 as SMNVEV (reference sequence). With 0 bases removed from V and 4 bases from J, the gap between germline ends came to 12 bases. The CDR3 loop spans 15 amino acids.

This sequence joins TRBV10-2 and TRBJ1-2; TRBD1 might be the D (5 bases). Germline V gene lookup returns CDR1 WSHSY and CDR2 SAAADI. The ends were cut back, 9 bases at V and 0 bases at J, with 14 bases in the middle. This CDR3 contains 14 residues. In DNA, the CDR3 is TGCGCCAGTGCATCCAGGGTCGCTAACTATGGCTACACCTTC. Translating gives CASASRVANYGYTF.

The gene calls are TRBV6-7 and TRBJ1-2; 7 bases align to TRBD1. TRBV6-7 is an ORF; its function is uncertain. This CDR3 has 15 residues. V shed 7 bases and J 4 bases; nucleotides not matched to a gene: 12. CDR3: CASTEGQPRIYGYTF. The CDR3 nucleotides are TGTGCCAGCACCGAGGGACAGCCACGGATCTATGGCTACACCTTC.

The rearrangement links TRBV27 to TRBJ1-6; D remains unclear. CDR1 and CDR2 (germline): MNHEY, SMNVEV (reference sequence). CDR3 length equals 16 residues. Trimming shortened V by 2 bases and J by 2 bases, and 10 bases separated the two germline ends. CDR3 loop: CASSLRLGTYNSPLHF. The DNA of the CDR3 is TGTGCCAGCAGTTTACGGCTAGGAACCTATAATTCACCCCTCCACTTT.

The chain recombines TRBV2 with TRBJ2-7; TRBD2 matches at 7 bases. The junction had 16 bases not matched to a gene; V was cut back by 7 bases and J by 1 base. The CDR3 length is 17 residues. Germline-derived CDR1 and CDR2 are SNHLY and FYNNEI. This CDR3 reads CASTPIGATSASYEQYF. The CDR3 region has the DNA TGTGCCAGCACACCCATCGGGGCAACTAGCGCGTCCTACGAGCAGTACTTC.

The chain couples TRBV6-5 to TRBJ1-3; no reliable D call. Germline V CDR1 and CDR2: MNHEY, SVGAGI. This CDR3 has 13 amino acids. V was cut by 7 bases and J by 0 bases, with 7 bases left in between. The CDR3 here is CASTRSSGNTIYF. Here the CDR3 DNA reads TGTGCCAGCACCCGCAGCTCTGGAAACACCATATATTTT.

The CDR3 nucleotides read TGTGCCAGCAGCTTACGGTACGAGCAGTACTTC. Translation: CASSLRYEQYF. This chain uses TRBV11-2 with TRBJ2-7, with D hard to call. The CDR3 consists of 11 residues. Germline V gene data show CDR1 as SGHAT and CDR2 as FQNNGV. Trimming removed 2 bases from V and 4 bases from J, with 3 bases in between. The full variable domain, completed using reference TRBV11-2 and TRBJ2-7, is EAGVAQSPRYKIIEKRQSVAFWCNPISGHATLYWYQQILGQGPKLLIQFQNNGVVDDSQLPKDRFSAERLKGVDSTLKIQPAKLEDSAVYLCASSLRYEQYFGPGTRLTVT.

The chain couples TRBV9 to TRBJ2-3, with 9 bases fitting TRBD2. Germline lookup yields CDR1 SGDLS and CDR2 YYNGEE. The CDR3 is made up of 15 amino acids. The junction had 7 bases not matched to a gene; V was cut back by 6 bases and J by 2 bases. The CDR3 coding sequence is TGTGCCAGCACCACCGGACTAGCGAACACAGATACGCAGTATTTT. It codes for CASTTGLANTDTQYF.

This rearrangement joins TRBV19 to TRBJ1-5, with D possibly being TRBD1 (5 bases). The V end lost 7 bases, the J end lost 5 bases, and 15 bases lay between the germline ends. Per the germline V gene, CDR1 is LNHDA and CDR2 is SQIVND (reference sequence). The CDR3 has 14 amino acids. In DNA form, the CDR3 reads TGTGCCAGTACCCTCGGGGGAGGTTATCAGCCCCAGCATTTT. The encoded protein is CASTLGGGYQPQHF.

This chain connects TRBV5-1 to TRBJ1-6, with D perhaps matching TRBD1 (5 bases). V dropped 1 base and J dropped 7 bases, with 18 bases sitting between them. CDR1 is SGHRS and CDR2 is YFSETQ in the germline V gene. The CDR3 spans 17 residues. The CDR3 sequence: CASSLRSWGIWNSPLHF. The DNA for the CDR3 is TGCGCCAGCAGCTTGCGGTCCTGGGGCATATGGAATTCACCCCTCCACTTT.

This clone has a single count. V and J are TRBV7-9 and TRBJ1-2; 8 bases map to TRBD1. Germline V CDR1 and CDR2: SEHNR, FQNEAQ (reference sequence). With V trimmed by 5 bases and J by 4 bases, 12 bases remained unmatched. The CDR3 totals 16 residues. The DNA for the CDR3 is TGTGCCAGCAGCCAGCAGGGGGCGGATTTGCGCTATGGCTACACCTTC. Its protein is CASSQQGADLRYGYTF.

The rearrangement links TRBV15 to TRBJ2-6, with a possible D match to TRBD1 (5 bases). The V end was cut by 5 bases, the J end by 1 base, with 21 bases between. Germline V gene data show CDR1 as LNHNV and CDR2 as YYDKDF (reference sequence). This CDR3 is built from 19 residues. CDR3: CATSPRPTDSRSGANVLTF. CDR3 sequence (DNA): TGTGCCACCAGCCCACGGCCAACCGACAGTCGATCTGGGGCCAACGTCCTGACTTTC.

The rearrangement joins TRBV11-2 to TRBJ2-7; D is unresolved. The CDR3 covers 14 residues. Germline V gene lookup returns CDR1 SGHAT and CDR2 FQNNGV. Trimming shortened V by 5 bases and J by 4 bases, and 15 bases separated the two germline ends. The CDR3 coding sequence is TGTGCCAGCAGCCCCGAGCCTGGTGCTTACGAGCAGTACTTC. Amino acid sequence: CASSPEPGAYEQYF.

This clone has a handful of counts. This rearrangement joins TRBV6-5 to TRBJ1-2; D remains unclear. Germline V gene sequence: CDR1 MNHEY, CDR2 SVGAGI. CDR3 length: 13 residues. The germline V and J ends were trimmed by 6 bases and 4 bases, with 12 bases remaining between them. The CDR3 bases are TGTGCCAGCAGCCTAGGCCAGCTCTATGGCTACACCTTC. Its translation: CASSLGQLYGYTF.

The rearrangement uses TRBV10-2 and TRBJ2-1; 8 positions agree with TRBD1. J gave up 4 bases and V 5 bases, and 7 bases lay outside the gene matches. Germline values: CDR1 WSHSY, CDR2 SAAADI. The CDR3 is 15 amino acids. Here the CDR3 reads CASSLTGTGYNEQFF. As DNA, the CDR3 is TGCGCCAGCAGTCTCACCGGGACAGGATACAATGAGCAGTTCTTC.

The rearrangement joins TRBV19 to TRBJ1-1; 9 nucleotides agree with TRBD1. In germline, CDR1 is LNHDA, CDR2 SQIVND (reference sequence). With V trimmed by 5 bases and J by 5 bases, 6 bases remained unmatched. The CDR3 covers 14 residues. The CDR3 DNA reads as TGTGCCAGTAGTGTGGACAGGGGAAGTACTGAAGCTTTCTTT. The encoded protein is CASSVDRGSTEAFF.

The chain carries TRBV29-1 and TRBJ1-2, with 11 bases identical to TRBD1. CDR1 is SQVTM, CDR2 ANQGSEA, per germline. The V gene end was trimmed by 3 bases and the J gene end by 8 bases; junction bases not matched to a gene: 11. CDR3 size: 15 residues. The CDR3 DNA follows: TGCAGCGTTGAGGGCGGAGGACAGGGGGCGGGCGGCTACACCTTC. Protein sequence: CSVEGGGQGAGGYTF.

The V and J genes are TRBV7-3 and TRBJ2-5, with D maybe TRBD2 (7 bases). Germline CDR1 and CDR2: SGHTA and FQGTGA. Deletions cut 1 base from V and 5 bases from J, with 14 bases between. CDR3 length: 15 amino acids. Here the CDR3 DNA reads TGTGCCAGCAGCTTAAGGGGGGGCTCTCAGGAGACCCAGTACTTC. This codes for CASSLRGGSQETQYF.

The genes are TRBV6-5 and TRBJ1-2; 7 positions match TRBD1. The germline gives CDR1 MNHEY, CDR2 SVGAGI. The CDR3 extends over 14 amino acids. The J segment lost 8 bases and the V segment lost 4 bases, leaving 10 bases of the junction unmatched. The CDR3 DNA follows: TGTGCCAGCAGTTCAACGCAGGGGGTGGAGGGCTACACCTTC. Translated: CASSSTQGVEGYTF.